Below are 28 T cell receptor beta chains sequenced from a single sample in a study of cytomegalovirus exposure and HLA in healthy donors. It was with 60 Vbeta and 13 Jbeta primers that the PCR ran. The table came from immunoSEQ multiplex PCR; TCRdb's copy has only in-frame clones and leaves some out. This table holds approximately 170,000 clones, roughly 85% found once. The sequencing sample was made of PBMCs. The receptors derive from a man aged 18 to 29 in good health and CMV-seropositive.

The genes are TRBV5-4 and TRBJ1-1, with D possibly matching TRBD1 (5 bases). Germline V CDR1 and CDR2: SGHNT, YYREEE (reference sequence). The CDR3 runs to 14 residues. V was shortened by 1 base and J by 5 bases, with 12 bases between the two germline ends. The CDR3 DNA reads TGTGCCAGCAGCTTGACGGGGGGAGGAACTGAAGCTTTCTTT. As protein: CASSLTGGGTEAFF.

V is TRBV2 and J is TRBJ2-7, with D maybe TRBD2 (5 bases). This CDR3 has 12 amino acids. Germline loops: CDR1 SNHLY, CDR2 FYNNEI. With 11 bases removed from V and 6 bases from J, the gap between germline ends came to 17 bases. For the CDR3, the DNA is TGTGCCGGAGCCCGCTCGGGATCCGAGCAGTACTTC. As protein: CAGARSGSEQYF.

The V call is TRBV10-3, the J call TRBJ2-7; TRBD1 agrees at 7 bases. V lost 6 bases to trimming and J lost 6 bases; unmatched junction nucleotides: 5. CDR1 and CDR2 (germline): ENHRY, SYGVKD. The CDR3 is 12 amino acids. Here the CDR3 reads CAIRDRRGEQYF. CDR3 DNA: TGTGCCATCAGGGACAGGCGAGGCGAGCAGTACTTC.

The gene calls are TRBV10-2 and TRBJ2-3, with 7 bases matching TRBD2. V was clipped by 0 bases and J by 5 bases; unmatched bases: 17. The CDR3 covers 19 residues. Germline CDR1 reads WSHSY; CDR2 reads SAAADI. The CDR3 DNA is TGCGCCAGCAGTGAGTCGACCGCGCGGGGAGGGGACGAGGGAGATACGCAGTATTTT. Translated: CASSESTARGGDEGDTQYF.

This sequence joins TRBV6-5 and TRBJ1-2; a possible D gene is TRBD1 (6 bases). The CDR3 contains 13 residues. Deletions cut 4 bases from V and 3 bases from J, with 9 bases between. The germline gives CDR1 MNHEY, CDR2 SVGAGI. CDR3 DNA: TGTGCCAGCAGTTCTGGACAGCACTATGGCTACACCTTC. Translating gives CASSSGQHYGYTF.

V and J are TRBV4-2 and TRBJ1-1; 9 bases fit TRBD1. The J segment lost 4 bases and the V segment lost 1 base, leaving 7 bases of the junction unmatched. This CDR3 contains 16 residues. In germline, CDR1 is LGHNA, CDR2 YNFKEQ. The CDR3 nucleotides are TGTGCCAGCAGCCAAGCGGGACAGGGAGGGAGCACTGAAGCTTTCTTT. Its translation is CASSQAGQGGSTEAFF.

The J gene is TRBJ2-7, the V gene TRBV7-6, with D unclear. From germline, CDR1 is SGHVS and CDR2 FNYEAQ. V gave up 4 bases and J gave up 7 bases, with 14 bases separating them. There are 13 residues in the CDR3. CDR3: CASSSPLGWEQYF. CDR3 coding DNA: TGTGCCAGCAGCTCCCCTTTGGGCTGGGAGCAGTACTTC.

The V and J genes are TRBV4-3 and TRBJ2-7; 7 bases line up with TRBD1. The germline gives CDR1 LGHNA, CDR2 YSLEER. The CDR3 loop spans 15 amino acids. V lost 0 bases and J lost 4; bases outside the gene matches: 6. This chain's CDR3 is CASSQEVRGSYEQYF. The CDR3 nucleotides are TGCGCCAGCAGCCAAGAAGTCAGGGGGTCATACGAGCAGTACTTC.

This clone was counted a few times. The chain has TRBV5-1 and TRBJ2-5, with 7 nucleotides matching TRBD2. The germline V gene encodes CDR1 SGHRS and CDR2 YFSETQ. Unmatched junction bases numbered 14, after V lost 4 bases and J lost 2 bases. This CDR3 spans 17 amino acids. The CDR3: CASSTGLVGGLQETQYF. CDR3 DNA: TGCGCCAGCAGCACCGGACTAGTGGGGGGTTTACAAGAGACCCAGTACTTC.

A few counts support this clone. The CDR3 here is CASSVGQFYGYTF. DNA of the CDR3: TGTGCCAGCAGCGTAGGACAGTTCTATGGCTACACCTTC. V is TRBV9 and J is TRBJ1-2; TRBD1 is a possible D gene (5 bases). The CDR3 length is 13 residues. Between the trimmed V and J ends, which lost 0 bases and 4 bases, there was a span of 7 bases. CDR1 and CDR2 from the germline V gene are SGDLS and YYNGEE.

This chain joins TRBV6-5 and TRBJ2-7, with D perhaps TRBD1 (5 bases). CDR1 and CDR2 from the germline V gene are MNHEY and SVGAGI. V dropped 2 bases and J dropped 0 bases, with 8 bases sitting between them. This CDR3 is 14 amino acids long. In DNA, the CDR3 is TGTGCCAGCAGTTACAAGGACACCTCCTACGAGCAGTACTTC. Translation gives CASSYKDTSYEQYF.

The chain carries TRBV7-9 and TRBJ1-4; 9 bases agree with TRBD1. The CDR3 consists of 17 residues. V shed 1 base and J 3 bases; nucleotides not matched to a gene: 6. Germline V gene sequence: CDR1 SEHNR, CDR2 FQNEAQ (reference sequence). The CDR3 region has the DNA TGTGCCAGCAGCTTAGGCCGGGACAGGGTATCTAATGAAAAACTGTTTTTT. Its translation is CASSLGRDRVSNEKLFF.

V gene TRBV9 combines with J gene TRBJ1-2; a weak D match, TRBD1 (6 bases). CDR1 is SGDLS and CDR2 is YYNGEE in the germline V gene. The CDR3 extends over 14 amino acids. V dropped 4 bases and J dropped 10 bases, with 20 bases sitting between them. The CDR3 region has the DNA TGTGCCAGCAGCACCCAACCGCAGGGGTTCGACTACACCTTC. Its translation is CASSTQPQGFDYTF. Complete variable domain (other parts from reference TRBV9 and TRBJ1-2): DSGVTQTPKHLITATGQRVTLRCSPRSGDLSVYWYQQSLDQGLQFLIQYYNGEERAKGNILERFSAQQFPDLHSELNLSSLELGDSALYFCASSTQPQGFDYTFGSGTRLTVV.

This clone was counted a few times. This chain joins TRBV2 and TRBJ1-1; 7 bases map to TRBD1. The CDR3 totals 16 residues. The ends lost 6 bases at V and 0 bases at J; junction bases unmatched: 10. Germline V lookup: CDR1 SNHLY, CDR2 FYNNEI. The CDR3 loop reads CASSEGTASMNTEAFF. CDR3 nucleotide sequence: TGTGCCAGCAGCGAGGGGACAGCCAGCATGAACACTGAAGCTTTCTTT.

This clone has more than one count but fewer than ten. This sample includes further DNA sequences coding for the same CDR3. V gene TRBV18 combines with J gene TRBJ2-7; TRBD1 is a possible D gene (6 bases). The V and J ends lost 3 bases and 4 bases respectively, with 7 bases between them. The CDR3 extends over 12 amino acids. Germline assignment: CDR1 KGHSH and CDR2 LQKENI. The CDR3 DNA is TGTGCCAGCTCACCCAGGGGATACGAGCAGTACTTC. Protein product: CASSPRGYEQYF.

The chain recombines TRBV18 with TRBJ1-4; 7 positions agree with TRBD1. After removal of 3 bases from V and 4 bases from J, the junction contained 17 bases not matched to a gene. This CDR3 contains 19 residues. From germline, CDR1 is KGHSH and CDR2 LQKENI. In DNA, the CDR3 is TGTGCCAGCTCACCTCAGGGGGGCACATTTGGTGGTCTTAATGAAAAACTGTTTTTT. It translates to CASSPQGGTFGGLNEKLFF. Using reference TRBV18 and TRBJ1-4 for the parts outside the CDR3, the full variable domain is NAGVMQNPRHLVRRRGQEARLRCSPMKGHSHVYWYRQLPEEGLKFMVYLQKENIIDESGMPKERFSAEFPKEGPSILRIQQVVRGDSAAYFCASSPQGGTFGGLNEKLFFGSGTQLSVL.

This clone has a single count. The chain links TRBV13 to TRBJ1-1; D gene unclear. The germline V and J ends were trimmed by 1 base and 1 base, with 10 bases remaining between them. The CDR3 spans 15 residues. Germline V gene sequence: CDR1 PRHDT, CDR2 FYEKMQ (reference sequence). Written as DNA, the CDR3 is TGTGCCAGCAGCTTAGTAGCAGTCCGGAACACTGAAGCTTTCTTT. Its protein is CASSLVAVRNTEAFF.

Concerning this clone: Since no conserved phenylalanine or tryptophan closes the CDR3, a read error is the likely cause. V and J are TRBV5-1 and TRBJ1-6; no clear D gene. CDR1 and CDR2 (germline): SGHRS, YFSETQ. With 4 bases removed from V and 8 bases from J, the gap between germline ends came to 19 bases. CDR3 size: 16 residues. This CDR3 is CASSQQKDLAHSPLHL. The CDR3 DNA reads as TGCGCCAGCAGCCAACAAAAGGACTTAGCCCATTCACCCCTCCACCTT.

This clone was detected a few times. This chain uses TRBV18 with TRBJ1-3; 8 bases match TRBD1. Germline CDR1 reads KGHSH; CDR2 reads LQKENI. Unmatched junction bases numbered 2, after V lost 0 bases and J lost 1 base. The CDR3 runs 16 residues. In DNA form, the CDR3 reads TGTGCCAGCTCACCACCGGACAGGGAATCTGGAAACACCATATATTTT. It translates to CASSPPDRESGNTIYF.

The sample holds a few counts of this clone. The rearrangement joins TRBV4-1 to TRBJ1-1, with D possibly TRBD1 on 6 matching bases. From germline, CDR1 is MGHRA and CDR2 YSYEKL. V was pared by 0 bases and J by 6 bases, with 11 bases between. The CDR3 contains 14 residues. CDR3 protein: CASSQDRQVAEAFF. CDR3 nucleotides: TGCGCCAGCAGCCAAGATAGACAGGTAGCTGAAGCTTTCTTT.

This chain connects TRBV28 to TRBJ2-7; TRBD1 agrees at 9 bases. J lost 0 bases, V lost 3 bases, and 3 bases had no gene match. The V gene's germline CDR1 is MDHEN and CDR2 SYDVKM. The CDR3 loop spans 15 amino acids. The CDR3 DNA sequence: TGTGCCAGCAGTTTCCGGGACAGGGCCTCCTACGAGCAGTACTTC. This codes for CASSFRDRASYEQYF.

The V gene is TRBV21-1, the J gene TRBJ1-1; the table calls TRBD1, which could not be checked here. TRBV21-1 corresponds to a pseudogene. This CDR3 is built from 14 residues. CDR3 nucleotides: TGTGCCAGCAGCCGCCCGGCAGGGAACACTGAAGCTTTCTTT. Its translation is CASSRPAGNTEAFF.

The chain has TRBV5-4 and TRBJ1-1; perhaps TRBD1 as D (6 bases). Germline CDR1 is SGHNT and CDR2 is YYREEE (reference sequence). The CDR3 contains 12 residues. Trimming shortened V by 5 bases and J by 4 bases, and 9 bases separated the two germline ends. The DNA for the CDR3 is TGTGCCAGCAGGGAAGGGGGCACTGAAGCTTTCTTT. Protein: CASREGGTEAFF.

This clone was counted once. The rearrangement uses TRBV27 and TRBJ1-2; possibly TRBD1 for D (5 bases). There are 15 residues in the CDR3. Germline V lookup: CDR1 MNHEY, CDR2 SMNVEV (reference sequence). V lost 5 bases, J lost 6 bases, and 19 bases lay in between. The CDR3 sequence is CASSLASAGLHGYTF. The CDR3 DNA sequence: TGTGCCAGCAGTCTGGCCTCCGCGGGACTGCATGGCTACACCTTC.

V and J are TRBV7-9 and TRBJ1-1; D perhaps matches TRBD1 (5 bases). The length of the CDR3 is 15 residues. Germline V lookup: CDR1 SEHNR, CDR2 FQNEAQ (reference sequence). V was clipped by 1 base and J by 1 base, with 10 bases between them. The CDR3 region is CASSLVGGWNTEAFF. DNA for the CDR3: TGTGCCAGCAGCTTAGTTGGGGGGTGGAACACTGAAGCTTTCTTT.

Comments on this clone: Here the CDR3 omits its conserved ending phenylalanine or tryptophan, so a read error is the likely source. The chain joins TRBV19 to TRBJ1-6, with a possible D match to TRBD1 (5 bases). Germline V lookup: CDR1 LNHDA, CDR2 SQIVND (reference sequence). Trimming removed 5 bases from V and 9 bases from J, with 11 bases in between. The CDR3 runs 13 residues. CDR3 residues: CASSFQGGSPLHL. The CDR3 region has the DNA TGTGCCAGTAGTTTTCAGGGTGGTTCACCCCTCCACCTT.

This clone was found once. The chain couples TRBV5-1 to TRBJ1-3; D not resolved. Germline V gene lookup returns CDR1 SGHRS and CDR2 YFSETQ. CDR3 length equals 17 residues. Trimming removed 0 bases at V and 0 bases at J, with 13 bases between. The CDR3 region has the DNA TGCGCCAGCAGCTTGGCCGGGGTCGCGAGCTCTGGAAACACCATATATTTT. This encodes CASSLAGVASSGNTIYF.

The CDR3 here is CASSQDRASGNHNEQFF. As DNA, the CDR3 is TGTGCCAGCAGCCAAGATCGGGCTAGCGGAAACCACAATGAGCAGTTCTTC. The J gene is TRBJ2-1, the V gene TRBV4-2; 7 bases align to TRBD2. The germline CDR1 and CDR2 sequences are LGHNA and YNFKEQ. V was clipped by 0 bases and J by 5 bases; unmatched bases: 10. The CDR3 totals 17 residues.